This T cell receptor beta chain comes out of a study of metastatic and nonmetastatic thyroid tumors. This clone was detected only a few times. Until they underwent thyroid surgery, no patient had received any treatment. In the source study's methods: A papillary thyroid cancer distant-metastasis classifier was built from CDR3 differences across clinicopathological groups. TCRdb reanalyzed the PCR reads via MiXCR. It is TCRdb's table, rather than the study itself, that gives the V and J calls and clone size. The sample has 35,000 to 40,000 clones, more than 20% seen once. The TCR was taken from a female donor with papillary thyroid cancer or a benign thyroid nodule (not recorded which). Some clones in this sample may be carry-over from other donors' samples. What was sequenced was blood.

CDR3 sequence: CASSYGITGRNTGELFF. CDR3 sequence (DNA): TGTGCCAGCAGTTACGGGATTACAGGGAGGAACACCGGGGAGCTGTTTTTT. The V call is TRBV6-2 or TRBV6-3, the J call TRBJ2-2; the D gene is possibly TRBD1 (6 bases). The CDR3 is 17 residues long. CDR1 and CDR2 (germline): MNHEY, SVGEGT. Trimming cost V 2 bases and J 1 base, with 14 bases left between them.